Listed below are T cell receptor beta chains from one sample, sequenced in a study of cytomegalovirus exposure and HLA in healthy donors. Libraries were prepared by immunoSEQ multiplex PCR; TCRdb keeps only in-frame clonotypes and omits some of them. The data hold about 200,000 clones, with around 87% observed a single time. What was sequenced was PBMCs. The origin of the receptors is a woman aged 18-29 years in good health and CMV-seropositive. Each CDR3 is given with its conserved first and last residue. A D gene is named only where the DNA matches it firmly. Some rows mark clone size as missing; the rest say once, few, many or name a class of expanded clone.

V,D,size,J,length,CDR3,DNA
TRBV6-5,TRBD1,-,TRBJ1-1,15,CASSLTQGAWTEAFF,TGTGCCAGCAGCCTAACCCAGGGGGCCTGGACTGAAGCTTTCTTT
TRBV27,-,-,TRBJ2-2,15,CASSSTNPNTGELFF,TGTGCCAGCAGCTCGACTAACCCGAACACCGGGGAGCTGTTTTTT
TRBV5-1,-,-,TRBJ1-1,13,CASAGTSNTEAFF,TGCGCCAGCGCCGGGACATCGAACACTGAAGCTTTCTTT
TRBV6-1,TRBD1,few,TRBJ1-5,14,CASNSDRGRQPQHF,TGTGCCAGCAACTCGGACAGGGGAAGACAGCCCCAGCATTTT
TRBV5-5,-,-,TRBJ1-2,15,CASSLVQGLRYGYTF,TGTGCCAGCAGCTTGGTACAGGGCCTTCGCTATGGCTACACCTTC
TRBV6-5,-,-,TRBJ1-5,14,CASSESQGNQPQHF,TGTGCCAGCAGTGAGTCACAGGGAAATCAGCCCCAGCATTTT
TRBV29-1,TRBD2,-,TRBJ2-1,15,CSVDPGLAQYNEQFF,TGCAGCGTGGATCCGGGACTAGCACAGTACAATGAGCAGTTCTTC
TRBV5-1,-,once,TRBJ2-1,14,CASSLLAANNEQFF,TGCGCCAGCAGCTTACTAGCAGCAAACAATGAGCAGTTCTTC
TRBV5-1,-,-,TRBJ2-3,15,CASRRALPLTDTQYF,TGCGCCAGCAGGCGCGCTCTACCCCTAACAGATACGCAGTATTTT
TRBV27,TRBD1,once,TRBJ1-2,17,CASRGTGASHILYGYTF,TGTGCCAGTAGAGGGACAGGAGCTTCCCATATTCTCTATGGCTACACCTTC
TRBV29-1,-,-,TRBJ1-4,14,CSVRDSDMGEKLFF,TGCAGCGTTAGAGACAGCGACATGGGGGAAAAACTGTTTTTT
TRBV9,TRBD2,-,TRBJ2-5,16,CASSHFSGSSAETQYF,TGTGCCAGCAGCCATTTTAGCGGGAGCTCGGCAGAGACCCAGTACTTC
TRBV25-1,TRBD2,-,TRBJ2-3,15,CASSLSGGSTDTQYF,TGTGCCAGCAGCCTCAGCGGGGGGAGCACAGATACGCAGTATTTT
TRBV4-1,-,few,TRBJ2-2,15,CASSQEDRGPGELFF,TGCGCCAGCAGCCAAGAGGATCGGGGTCCCGGGGAGCTGTTTTTT
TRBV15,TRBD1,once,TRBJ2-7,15,CATSRGGTGSYEQYF,TGTGCCACCAGCAGAGGGGGGACAGGAAGCTACGAGCAGTACTTC
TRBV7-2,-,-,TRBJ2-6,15,CASSQGGSGANVLTF,TGTGCCAGCAGCCAAGGGGGCTCTGGGGCCAACGTCCTGACTTTC
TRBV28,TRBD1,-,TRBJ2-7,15,CASSPWGQGSYEQYF,TGTGCCAGCAGCCCTTGGGGACAGGGGTCCTACGAGCAGTACTTC
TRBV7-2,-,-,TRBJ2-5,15,CASSFAIQGGETQYF,TGTGCCAGCAGCTTCGCGATCCAGGGAGGAGAGACCCAGTACTTC
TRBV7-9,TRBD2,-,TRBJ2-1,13,CAITSGTYNEQFF,TGTGCCATAACTAGCGGGACCTACAATGAGCAGTTCTTC
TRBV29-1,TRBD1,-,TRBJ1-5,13,CSVGTGEAQPQHF,TGCAGCGTTGGAACAGGGGAGGCTCAGCCCCAGCATTTT